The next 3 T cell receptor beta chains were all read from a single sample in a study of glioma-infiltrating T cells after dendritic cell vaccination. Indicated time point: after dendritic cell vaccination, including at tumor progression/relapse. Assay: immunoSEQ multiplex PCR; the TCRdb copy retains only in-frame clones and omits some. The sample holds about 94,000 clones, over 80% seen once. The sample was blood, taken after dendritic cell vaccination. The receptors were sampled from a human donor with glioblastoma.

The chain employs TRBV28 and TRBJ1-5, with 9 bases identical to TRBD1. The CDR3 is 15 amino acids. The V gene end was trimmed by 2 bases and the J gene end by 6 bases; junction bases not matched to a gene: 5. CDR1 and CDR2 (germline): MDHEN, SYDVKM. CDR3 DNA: TGTGCCAGCAGTTTAAGGACAGGGGTTAGTCAGCCCCAGCATTTT. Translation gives CASSLRTGVSQPQHF. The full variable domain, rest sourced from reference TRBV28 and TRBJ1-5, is DVKVTQSSRYLVKRTGEKVFLECVQDMDHENMFWYRQDPGLGLRLIYFSYDVKMKEKGDIPEGYSVSREKKERFSLILESASTNQTSMYLCASSLRTGVSQPQHFGDGTRLSIL.

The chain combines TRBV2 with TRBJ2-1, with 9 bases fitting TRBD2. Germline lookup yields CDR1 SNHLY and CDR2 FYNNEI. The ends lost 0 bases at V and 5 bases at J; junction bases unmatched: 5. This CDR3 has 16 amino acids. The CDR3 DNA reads TGTGCCAGCAGTGAAGCGGGACTAGCATACAACAATGAGCAGTTCTTC. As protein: CASSEAGLAYNNEQFF. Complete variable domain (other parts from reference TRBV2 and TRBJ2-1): EPEVTQTPSHQVTQMGQEVILRCVPISNHLYFYWYRQILGQKVEFLVSFYNNEISEKSEIFDDQFSVERPDGSNFTLKIRSTKLEDSAMYFCASSEAGLAYNNEQFFGPGTRLTVL.

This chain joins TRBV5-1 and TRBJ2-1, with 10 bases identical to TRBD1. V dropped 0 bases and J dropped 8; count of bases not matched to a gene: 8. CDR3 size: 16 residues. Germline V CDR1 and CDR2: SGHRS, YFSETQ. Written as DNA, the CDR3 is TGCGCCAGCAGCTTGGGAAGACAGGGGGCGAGGGATGAGCAGTTCTTC. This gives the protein CASSLGRQGARDEQFF. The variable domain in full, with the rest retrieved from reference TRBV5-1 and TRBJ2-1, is KAGVTQTPRYLIKTRGQQVTLSCSPISGHRSVSWYQQTPGQGLQFLFEYFSETQRNKGNFPGRFSGRQFSNSRSEMNVSTLELGDSALYLCASSLGRQGARDEQFFGPGTRLTVL.